The 26 T cell receptor beta chains given below trace back to one sample, sequenced in a study of human T cells and chemical hapten exposure. Via MiXCR, TCRdb re-called the RACE reads, giving one row per CDR3 protein. This sample has roughly 50,000 distinct CDR3 sequences, with roughly a tenth found just once. Documented time point: pre-sensitization, week 0. Sample treatment: therapeutic diphenylcyclopropenone sensitization with weekly scalp DPC. Material: whole blood, obtained in connection with sensitization to the hapten diphenylcyclopropenone (DPC). These receptors came from a man in his forties with alopecia areata. Some clones in this sample may be carry-over from other donors' samples.

J is TRBJ2-1 and V is TRBV7-6; 10 nucleotides align to TRBD2. Germline trimming cut 5 bases from V and 2 bases from J; bases unmatched to any gene: 6. CDR3 length equals 16 residues. Germline CDR1 reads SGHVS; CDR2 reads FNYEAQ. The CDR3 region has the DNA TGTGCCAGCAGCGAGGTCGGGACTAGCGCCTACAATGAGCAGTTCTTC. As protein: CASSEVGTSAYNEQFF.

Only a few counts were recorded for this clonotype. The chain joins TRBV7-6 to TRBJ2-1, with D possibly being TRBD2 (5 bases). V lost 1 base and J lost 6, with 13 bases in between. CDR3 length: 15 amino acids. CDR1 and CDR2 (germline): SGHVS, FNYEAQ. Here the CDR3 reads CASSLVAGPGNEQFF. CDR3 DNA: TGTGCCAGCAGCTTAGTCGCGGGCCCGGGCAATGAGCAGTTCTTC.

This clonotype appeared many times. The CDR3 DNA reads as TGTGCCAGCAGCTTAGAAGTATACGGGTCCCTTTTTGGGGGCTACACCTTC. Residues: CASSLEVYGSLFGGYTF. The chain is built from TRBV7-9 and TRBJ1-2; no firm D call. Germline V gene data show CDR1 as SEHNR and CDR2 as FQNEAQ (reference sequence). V was pared by 1 base and J by 8 bases, with 23 bases between. This CDR3 spans 17 amino acids.

The sample holds many counts of this clonotype. The chain uses TRBV24-1 and TRBJ2-3; the D gene is possibly TRBD1 (6 bases). Looked up from germline, CDR1 is KGHDR and CDR2 is SFDVKD. Trimming took 5 bases from V and 2 from J, leaving 13 bases between them. The CDR3 has 15 amino acids. CDR3 protein: CATSGQVVDTDTQYF. The CDR3 bases are TGTGCCACCAGTGGACAGGTAGTAGACACAGATACGCAGTATTTT.

In its sample, this clonotype was seen many times. The chain uses TRBV27 and TRBJ2-6, with TRBD2 matching 7 bases. This CDR3 comprises 16 residues. V trimming: 1 base; J trimming: 2 bases; junction bases outside the gene matches: 2. CDR1 is MNHEY, CDR2 SMNVEV, per germline (reference sequence). The CDR3 DNA reads as TGTGCCAGCAGTTTATTTGGGGGGGCTGGGGCCAACGTCCTGACTTTC. As protein: CASSLFGGAGANVLTF.

This clonotype was counted ten times or more. The chain joins TRBV19 to TRBJ2-1; no definite D call. V was cut by 3 bases and J by 6 bases, with 15 bases left in between. Germline CDR1 LNHDA, CDR2 SQIVND (reference sequence). This CDR3 comprises 15 residues. The CDR3 DNA is TGTGCCAGTAGTATTTGGTCTAATAGAGGCAATGAGCAGTTCTTC. Translating gives CASSIWSNRGNEQFF.

This clonotype showed up many times. CDR3 region: CASSWSRGAEAFF. In DNA, the CDR3 is TGTGCCAGCAGCTGGTCGAGGGGGGCTGAAGCTTTCTTT. The chain uses TRBV5-6 and TRBJ1-1; TRBD1 might be the D (6 bases). Trimming stripped 3 bases from V and 6 bases from J, with 12 bases between. The CDR3 has 13 amino acids. Germline lookup yields CDR1 SGHDT and CDR2 YYEEEE.

At least ten counts were recorded for this clonotype. This rearrangement joins TRBV6-5 to TRBJ1-2; possibly TRBD1 for D (5 bases). The germline V gene encodes CDR1 MNHEY and CDR2 SVGAGI. The V end was cut by 3 bases, the J end by 4 bases, with 15 bases between. This CDR3 region has 15 residues. CDR3 residues: CASSYYGKGRYGYTF. In nucleotides, the CDR3 is TGTGCCAGCAGTTATTACGGGAAGGGGCGCTATGGCTACACCTTC.

This chain links TRBV18 with TRBJ1-1; unclear D gene. Germline CDR1 and CDR2: KGHSH and LQKENI. V was shortened by 3 bases and J by 3 bases, with 14 bases between the two germline ends. There are 15 residues in the CDR3. The CDR3 DNA reads TGTGCCAGCTCACCTATTGTCGGACGGGACACTGAAGCTTTCTTT. It codes for CASSPIVGRDTEAFF.

This clonotype was counted a few times. V usage is TRBV18 and J usage is TRBJ1-1; possible D gene TRBD1, 6 bases. Trimming cost V 2 bases and J 4 bases, with 17 bases left between them. The CDR3 totals 16 residues. Per germline, CDR1 KGHSH and CDR2 LQKENI. CDR3 coding DNA: TGTGCCAGCTCACCAGGACACCCGGGGGCTGGCACTGAAGCTTTCTTT. This translates into CASSPGHPGAGTEAFF.

This chain uses TRBV7-2 with TRBJ1-6, with D possibly TRBD1 on 5 matching bases. The CDR3 loop spans 15 amino acids. Trimming shortened V by 5 bases and J by 7 bases, and 15 bases separated the two germline ends. Germline V CDR1 and CDR2: SGHTA, FQGNSA. CDR3 coding DNA: TGTGCCAGCAGCCCGGACACCCGGGGGAATTCACCCCTCCACTTT. This translates into CASSPDTRGNSPLHF.

This clonotype was picked up a small number of times. The chain combines TRBV18 with TRBJ1-3, with unresolved D. CDR3 length equals 16 residues. The V gene lost 3 bases and the J gene lost 0 bases, with 12 bases spanning the gap. From germline, CDR1 is KGHSH and CDR2 LQKENI. CDR3 bases: TGTGCCAGCTCACCGGCGACCGCTTACTCTGGAAACACCATATATTTT. Translated, it gives CASSPATAYSGNTIYF.

This clonotype showed up many times. The V gene is TRBV11-2, the J gene TRBJ1-5, with 10 bases fitting TRBD1. Losses at the gene ends were 5 bases for V and 3 bases for J; bases not matched to a gene: 4. The CDR3 spans 15 residues. The germline V gene has CDR1 SGHAT and CDR2 FQNNGV. CDR3 nucleotides: TGTGCCAGCAGCATGGGACAGGGGCCCAATCAGCCCCAGCATTTT. It codes for CASSMGQGPNQPQHF.

There are many counts of this clonotype. The chain has TRBV6-2 or TRBV6-3 and TRBJ2-1; perhaps D is TRBD1 or TRBD2 (5 bases each). Germline V gene sequence: CDR1 MNHEY, CDR2 SVGEGT. The CDR3 length is 18 residues. V was cut by 7 bases and J by 3 bases, with 25 bases left in between. The CDR3 DNA reads as TGTGCCAGCATACCGGGACGGTCGAGGCGTGTTGGCTACAATGAGCAGTTCTTC. It codes for CASIPGRSRRVGYNEQFF.

The rearrangement uses TRBV6-2 or TRBV6-3 and TRBJ2-3, with D perhaps TRBD1 or TRBD2 (5 bases each). Germline V gene sequence: CDR1 MNHEY, CDR2 SVGEGT. Trimming took 2 bases from V and 0 from J, leaving 9 bases between them. This CDR3 region has 15 residues. The CDR3 DNA follows: TGTGCCAGCAGTTACGACGGGGCTAGCACAGATACGCAGTATTTT. This codes for CASSYDGASTDTQYF.

This clonotype was counted many times. This chain joins TRBV6-2 or TRBV6-3 and TRBJ1-1; unclear D gene. CDR3 size: 14 residues. V dropped 2 bases and J dropped 2 bases, with 9 bases sitting between them. The germline CDR1 and CDR2 sequences are MNHEY and SVGEGT. CDR3 residues: CASSYGRSNTEAFF. The CDR3 nucleotides are TGTGCCAGCAGTTACGGCAGGAGTAACACTGAAGCTTTCTTT.

The rearrangement joins TRBV6-4 to TRBJ1-1; D gene ambiguous. The CDR3 spans 14 residues. V was shortened by 4 bases and J by 3 bases, with 12 bases between the two germline ends. The germline V gene has CDR1 MRHNA and CDR2 SNTAGT. The DNA for the CDR3 is TGTGCCAGCAGTGGCAAGCGGGGAGACACTGAAGCTTTCTTT. As protein: CASSGKRGDTEAFF.

This clonotype was counted between two and nine times. The CDR3 here is CASSIQGSGTEAFF. The CDR3 DNA reads TGTGCCAGCAGTATCCAGGGTTCGGGCACTGAAGCTTTCTTT. V usage is TRBV6-5 and J usage is TRBJ1-1; weak D call: TRBD1 (5 bases). CDR3 size: 14 residues. Per germline, CDR1 MNHEY and CDR2 SVGAGI. V lost 5 bases, J lost 4 bases, and 14 bases lay in between.

This clonotype was seen ten or more times. The CDR3 sequence is CASSTIHRSYNEQFF. Written as DNA, the CDR3 is TGTGCCAGCAGTACTATACACCGCTCCTACAATGAGCAGTTCTTC. The genes are TRBV28 and TRBJ2-1; D remains unclear. Trimming took off 5 bases at V and 0 bases at J, with 11 bases between the two ends. Germline CDR1 and CDR2: MDHEN and SYDVKM. The CDR3 runs 15 residues.

This clonotype came up a few times. V is TRBV11-2 and J is TRBJ2-1; 9 nucleotides match TRBD2. CDR3 length: 15 residues. Germline CDR1 SGHAT, CDR2 FQNNGV. J gave up 6 bases and V 2 bases, and 5 bases lay outside the gene matches. This chain's CDR3 is CASSLLLAGSNEQFF. The CDR3 DNA follows: TGTGCCAGCAGCTTACTCCTAGCGGGGAGCAATGAGCAGTTCTTC.

This clonotype was picked up a small number of times. V usage is TRBV20-1 and J usage is TRBJ2-5; either TRBD1 or TRBD2 may fit D (5 bases each). The V gene lost 4 bases and the J gene lost 2 bases, with 17 bases spanning the gap. The CDR3 contains 15 residues. The germline CDR1 and CDR2 sequences are DFQATT and SNEGSKA (reference sequence). CDR3 protein: CSANPPPGRQETQYF. In DNA form, the CDR3 reads TGCAGTGCTAACCCGCCACCGGGACGTCAAGAGACCCAGTACTTC.

This clonotype was counted at least ten times. In nucleotides, the CDR3 is TGTGCCAGCAGATCTACAGGGGTCGGAAACACCATATATTTT. Translated, it gives CASRSTGVGNTIYF. V gene TRBV11-2 combines with J gene TRBJ1-3; TRBD1 agrees at 7 bases. Germline V gene data show CDR1 as SGHAT and CDR2 as FQNNGV. The V gene end was trimmed by 6 bases and the J gene end by 4 bases; junction bases not matched to a gene: 6. CDR3 length: 14 amino acids.

This clonotype was counted at least ten times. The rearrangement joins TRBV7-8 to TRBJ1-5, with D unclear. The V and J ends lost 5 bases and 7 bases respectively, with 12 bases between them. The CDR3 has 13 amino acids. CDR1 SGHVS and CDR2 FQNEAQ come from the germline V gene. In nucleotides, the CDR3 is TGTGCCAGCAGCGCGGCAGTAAACCAGCCCCAGCATTTT. Protein: CASSAAVNQPQHF.

The CDR3 DNA is TGTGCCAGCACCCCCGGGGACAGACAATCCTACAATGAGCAGTTCTTC. Translated: CASTPGDRQSYNEQFF. The V gene is TRBV2, the J gene TRBJ2-1; 7 bases fit TRBD1. Unmatched junction bases numbered 10, after V lost 7 bases and J lost 1 base. CDR3 length: 16 residues. The V gene's germline CDR1 is SNHLY and CDR2 FYNNEI. The full variable domain, with the rest looked up from reference TRBV2 and TRBJ2-1, is EPEVTQTPSHQVTQMGQEVILRCVPISNHLYFYWYRQILGQKVEFLVSFYNNEISEKSEIFDDQFSVERPDGSNFTLKIRSTKLEDSAMYFCASTPGDRQSYNEQFFGPGTRLTVL.

This clonotype was counted between two and nine times. The rearrangement links TRBV6-2 or TRBV6-3 to TRBJ2-7, with TRBD2 as a possible D gene (5 bases). The germline V and J ends were trimmed by 4 bases and 0 bases, with 7 bases remaining between them. The V gene's germline CDR1 is MNHEY and CDR2 SVGEGT. The CDR3 runs to 13 residues. The DNA for the CDR3 is TGTGCCAGCAGTTCCGGGGTCTCCTACGAGCAGTACTTC. Protein: CASSSGVSYEQYF.

This clonotype was counted ten times or more. The V gene is TRBV15, the J gene TRBJ2-7; 9 bases agree with TRBD1. The trim removed 0 bases at V and 5 bases at J, leaving 5 bases unmatched. Germline V CDR1 and CDR2: LNHNV, YYDKDF (reference sequence). This CDR3 spans 15 amino acids. CDR3 sequence: CATSRDQRTGDEQYF. CDR3 sequence (DNA): TGTGCCACCAGCAGAGATCAGAGGACAGGGGACGAGCAGTACTTC.